These T cell receptor beta chains were read from a single sample in a study of blood T cells in healthy people across ages. TCRdb called the 5' RACE reads again in MiXCR, with one record for every CDR3 protein. This table holds fewer than 2,000,000 distinct CDR3 sequences, approximately 40% found once. Sample: blood. The receptors stem from a human donor in good health. Both conserved end residues are part of each CDR3. The D gene is left open where the match is weak. Clone size is shown for a subset of rows, as once, few, many or a class of expanded clone.

size: few
J: TRBJ1-2
V: TRBV29-1
D: .
CDR3: CSVRGNYGYTF
DNA: TGCAGCGTCCGGGGGAACTATGGCTACACCTTC

size: .
J: TRBJ1-2
V: TRBV20-1
D: .
CDR3: CSARFRKGINYGYTF
DNA: TGCAGTGCTAGATTTCGGAAGGGAATAAACTATGGCTACACCTTC

size: many
J: TRBJ2-3
V: TRBV7-6
D: .
CDR3: CASSLASASTDTQYF
DNA: TGCGCCAGCAGCTTGGCCAGCGCCAGCACAGATACGCAGTATTTT

size: few
J: TRBJ2-5
V: TRBV4-3
D: TRBD1
CDR3: CASSPRGRQGFQETQYF
DNA: TGCGCCAGCAGCCCAAGGGGTAGACAGGGCTTCCAAGAGACCCAGTACTTC

size: .
J: TRBJ2-7
V: TRBV7-2
D: .
CDR3: CASSPSGLAYEQYF
DNA: TGTGCCAGCAGTCCCAGCGGGTTAGCCTACGAGCAGTACTTC

size: .
J: TRBJ2-1
V: TRBV29-1
D: TRBD1
CDR3: CSVTATGEWDNEQFF
DNA: TGCAGCGTCACCGCGACAGGGGAGTGGGACAATGAGCAGTTCTTC

size: .
J: TRBJ2-2
V: TRBV9
D: .
CDR3: CASSVALAPGELFF
DNA: TGTGCCAGCAGCGTAGCACTAGCCCCCGGGGAGCTGTTTTTT

size: .
J: TRBJ2-1
V: TRBV20-1
D: .
CDR3: CSAPTGDGYNEQFF
DNA: TGCAGTGCTCCGACCGGGGACGGATACAATGAGCAGTTCTTC

size: few
J: TRBJ2-7
V: TRBV20-1
D: TRBD2
CDR3: CSADRSGGYEQYF
DNA: TGCAGTGCTGATCGTAGCGGGGGATACGAGCAGTACTTC

size: few
J: TRBJ2-5
V: TRBV14
D: .
CDR3: CASSQVQTQETQYF
DNA: TGTGCCAGCAGCCAAGTTCAGACCCAAGAGACCCAGTACTTC

size: .
J: TRBJ2-3
V: TRBV29-1
D: TRBD2
CDR3: CSVEPIAGVADTQYF
DNA: TGCAGCGTTGAACCTATAGCGGGGGTCGCAGATACGCAGTATTTT

size: few
J: TRBJ2-7
V: TRBV5-1
D: TRBD2
CDR3: CASSLKLAGGLSYEQYF
DNA: TGCGCCAGCAGCTTGAAATTAGCGGGGGGCCTTTCCTACGAGCAGTACTTC

size: few
J: TRBJ2-7
V: TRBV5-1
D: .
CDR3: CASSLYRQDEEQYF
DNA: TGCGCCAGCAGCTTGTATCGCCAGGACGAAGAGCAGTACTTC

size: few
J: TRBJ2-6
V: TRBV7-2
D: .
CDR3: CASSLGGQSGANVLTF
DNA: TGTGCCAGCAGCCTAGGGGGACAAAGTGGGGCCAACGTCCTGACTTTC

size: few
J: TRBJ2-3
V: TRBV7-9
D: .
CDR3: CASSRDTRSTDTQYF
DNA: TGTGCCAGCAGCCGGGACACCAGGTCCACAGATACGCAGTATTTT

size: .
J: TRBJ1-4
V: TRBV18
D: .
CDR3: CASSPSGNEKLFF
DNA: TGTGCCAGCTCACCAAGCGGAAATGAAAAACTGTTTTTT

size: .
J: TRBJ2-2
V: TRBV28
D: .
CDR3: CASSLGGGHSTGELFF
DNA: TGTGCCAGCAGTTTAGGTGGGGGACACAGCACCGGGGAGCTGTTTTTT

size: few
J: TRBJ1-4
V: TRBV10-3
D: TRBD1
CDR3: CAISEGAQSGEKLFF
DNA: TGTGCCATCAGCGAGGGGGCGCAAAGCGGAGAAAAACTGTTTTTT

size: few
J: TRBJ2-1
V: TRBV5-6
D: .
CDR3: CASSLLQRNEQFF
DNA: TGTGCCAGCAGCTTGCTCCAGAGAAATGAGCAGTTCTTC

size: few
J: TRBJ2-2
V: TRBV4-1
D: .
CDR3: CASSPTGGPNTGELFF
DNA: TGCGCCAGCAGCCCAACCGGGGGCCCGAACACCGGGGAGCTGTTTTTT

size: .
J: TRBJ2-5
V: TRBV5-6
D: .
CDR3: CASSSLPAGGETQYF
DNA: TGTGCCAGCAGCAGCCTTCCAGCTGGGGGAGAGACCCAGTACTTC

size: few
J: TRBJ2-1
V: TRBV20-1
D: .
CDR3: CSASPVDNEQFF
DNA: TGCAGTGCTAGTCCCGTGGACAATGAGCAGTTCTTC

size: few
J: TRBJ1-4
V: TRBV7-9
D: .
CDR3: CASSPAWGTNEKLFF
DNA: TGTGCCAGCAGCCCAGCCTGGGGGACTAATGAAAAACTGTTTTTT

size: .
J: TRBJ2-1
V: TRBV7-6
D: .
CDR3: CASSLRAGANNEQFF
DNA: TGTGCCAGCAGCTTACGGGCGGGGGCAAACAATGAGCAGTTCTTC

size: .
J: TRBJ2-3
V: TRBV6-2/TRBV6-3
D: .
CDR3: CTSSYSTASGEDTQYF
DNA: TGTACCAGCAGTTACTCGACTGCCTCAGGGGAGGATACGCAGTATTTT

size: .
J: TRBJ2-4
V: TRBV7-2
D: .
CDR3: CASSQLPGLKNIQYF
DNA: TGTGCCAGCAGCCAGCTACCGGGACTTAAAAACATTCAGTACTTC

size: .
J: TRBJ2-7
V: TRBV4-3
D: TRBD1
CDR3: CASSGDRGLSYEQYF
DNA: TGCGCCAGCAGCGGAGACAGGGGTCTCTCCTACGAGCAGTACTTC

size: few
J: TRBJ2-7
V: TRBV5-1
D: .
CDR3: CASRRDAPYEQYF
DNA: TGCGCCAGCCGGAGGGACGCCCCCTACGAGCAGTACTTC

size: .
J: TRBJ1-2
V: TRBV6-6
D: .
CDR3: CASSGLIGQGRDGYTF
DNA: TGTGCCAGCAGTGGACTCATAGGGCAGGGTCGGGATGGCTACACCTTC

size: few
J: TRBJ2-1
V: TRBV18
D: .
CDR3: CASSPTVGYNEQFF
DNA: TGTGCCAGCTCACCAACAGTCGGATACAATGAGCAGTTCTTC

size: .
J: TRBJ2-7
V: TRBV7-9
D: .
CDR3: CASSLRGLGSEQYF
DNA: TGTGCCAGCAGCTTACGGGGGTTAGGGTCCGAGCAGTACTTC

size: few
J: TRBJ2-3
V: TRBV5-1
D: TRBD2
CDR3: CASSLAGGFGDTQYF
DNA: TGCGCCAGCAGCTTAGCGGGGGGATTTGGAGATACGCAGTATTTT

size: .
J: TRBJ2-6
V: TRBV4-3
D: TRBD1
CDR3: CASSQQGVGANVLTF
DNA: TGCGCCAGCAGCCAACAGGGGGTTGGGGCCAACGTCCTGACTTTC

size: .
J: TRBJ1-5
V: TRBV6-5
D: .
CDR3: CASSWGANQPQHF
DNA: TGTGCCAGCAGTTGGGGGGCCAATCAGCCCCAGCATTTT

size: many
J: TRBJ2-6
V: TRBV6-2/TRBV6-3
D: .
CDR3: CASSYGGASSGANVLTF
DNA: TGTGCCAGCAGTTACGGTGGGGCCTCCTCTGGGGCCAACGTCCTGACTTTC

size: few
J: TRBJ1-5
V: TRBV12-3/TRBV12-4
D: .
CDR3: CASSFGGVGDQVQPQHF
DNA: TGTGCCAGCAGTTTTGGGGGGGTGGGGGATCAGGTTCAGCCCCAGCATTTT

size: .
J: TRBJ1-2
V: TRBV4-2
D: TRBD1
CDR3: CASSQPDRGNYGYTF
DNA: TGTGCCAGCAGCCAACCCGACAGGGGGAACTATGGCTACACCTTC

size: once
J: TRBJ2-5
V: TRBV28
D: TRBD1
CDR3: CASSAGTGVPDEQYF
DNA: TGTGCCAGCAGCGCCGGGACAGGGGTCCCCGATGAGCAGTACTTC

size: .
J: TRBJ2-7
V: TRBV12-3/TRBV12-4
D: .
CDR3: CASSLATGLGLYEQYF
DNA: TGTGCCAGCAGTTTGGCTACAGGGTTAGGGCTATACGAGCAGTACTTC

size: once
J: TRBJ2-1
V: TRBV20-1
D: TRBD1
CDR3: CSTRGTGGSGNEQFF
DNA: TGCAGTACCAGAGGGACAGGGGGTTCAGGCAATGAGCAGTTCTTC

size: .
J: TRBJ2-3
V: TRBV20-1
D: TRBD2
CDR3: CSASRLADNTDTQYF
DNA: TGCAGTGCTAGCCGACTAGCGGATAACACAGATACGCAGTATTTT

size: .
J: TRBJ2-5
V: TRBV11-1
D: .
CDR3: CASSLTVGVETQYF
DNA: TGTGCCAGCAGCTTAACCGTCGGGGTAGAGACCCAGTACTTC

size: .
J: TRBJ1-1
V: TRBV4-3
D: .
CDR3: CASSPQDRRNTEAFF
DNA: TGCGCCAGCAGCCCCCAGGACAGAAGGAACACTGAAGCTTTCTTT

size: once
J: TRBJ2-5
V: TRBV28
D: .
CDR3: CASSALQGPQETQYF
DNA: TGTGCCAGCAGTGCCTTACAGGGTCCCCAAGAGACCCAGTACTTC

size: once
J: TRBJ2-1
V: TRBV12-3/TRBV12-4
D: TRBD2
CDR3: CASSGAGAGLGVPFF
DNA: TGTGCCAGCAGTGGAGCGGGGGCCGGTCTTGGCGTTCCGTTCTTC

size: .
J: TRBJ2-1
V: TRBV6-1
D: .
CDR3: CASSHNRDREQFF
DNA: TGTGCCAGCAGTCACAACCGAGACAGGGAGCAGTTCTTC

size: once
J: TRBJ1-1
V: TRBV7-3
D: .
CDR3: CASSLGVEGDSTEAFF
DNA: TGTGCCAGCAGCTTAGGTGTCGAGGGAGATTCCACTGAAGCTTTCTTT

size: few
J: TRBJ2-3
V: TRBV7-2
D: TRBD2
CDR3: CASSSLAGDADTQYF
DNA: TGTGCCAGCAGCTCCCTAGCGGGGGATGCAGATACGCAGTATTTT

size: .
J: TRBJ1-2
V: TRBV28
D: TRBD1
CDR3: CASSSWTGVMGYTF
DNA: TGTGCCAGCAGTTCCTGGACAGGGGTTATGGGCTACACCTTC

size: few
J: TRBJ2-7
V: TRBV20-1
D: .
CDR3: CSALNWGGSVYEQYF
DNA: TGCAGTGCTCTCAATTGGGGAGGTTCGGTCTACGAGCAGTACTTC

size: .
J: TRBJ1-2
V: TRBV29-1
D: .
CDR3: CSVQPTDNYGYTF
DNA: TGCAGCGTTCAACCGACCGATAACTATGGCTACACCTTC

size: few
J: TRBJ2-7
V: TRBV7-8
D: .
CDR3: CASSFGATTYEQYF
DNA: TGTGCCAGCAGCTTCGGTGCGACCACCTACGAGCAGTACTTC

size: .
J: TRBJ1-6
V: TRBV4-1
D: .
CDR3: CASSPGGVRSPLHF
DNA: TGCGCCAGCAGCCCCGGCGGGGTGAGGTCACCCCTCCACTTT

size: few
J: TRBJ1-6
V: TRBV27
D: .
CDR3: CASSLYGVGDSPLHF
DNA: TGTGCCAGCAGTTTATACGGGGTAGGCGACTCACCCCTCCACTTT

size: .
J: TRBJ1-2
V: TRBV7-9
D: .
CDR3: CSSSLGGAGGYTF
DNA: TGTTCCAGCAGCTTAGGAGGAGCCGGCGGCTACACCTTC

size: .
J: TRBJ2-5
V: TRBV6-5
D: .
CDR3: CASSYPEGETQYF
DNA: TGTGCCAGCAGTTACCCGGAGGGCGAGACCCAGTACTTC

size: few
J: TRBJ1-6
V: TRBV7-9
D: .
CDR3: CASSLGGEGSPLHF
DNA: TGTGCCAGCAGTTTAGGGGGTGAGGGGTCACCCCTCCACTTT

size: few
J: TRBJ2-1
V: TRBV6-6
D: .
CDR3: CASTKRQDSNEQFF
DNA: TGTGCCAGCACGAAAAGACAGGACAGCAATGAGCAGTTCTTC

size: .
J: TRBJ2-1
V: TRBV6-2/TRBV6-3
D: TRBD1
CDR3: CAGRSTGTAYEQFF
DNA: TGTGCCGGCAGATCTACCGGGACAGCCTACGAGCAGTTCTTC